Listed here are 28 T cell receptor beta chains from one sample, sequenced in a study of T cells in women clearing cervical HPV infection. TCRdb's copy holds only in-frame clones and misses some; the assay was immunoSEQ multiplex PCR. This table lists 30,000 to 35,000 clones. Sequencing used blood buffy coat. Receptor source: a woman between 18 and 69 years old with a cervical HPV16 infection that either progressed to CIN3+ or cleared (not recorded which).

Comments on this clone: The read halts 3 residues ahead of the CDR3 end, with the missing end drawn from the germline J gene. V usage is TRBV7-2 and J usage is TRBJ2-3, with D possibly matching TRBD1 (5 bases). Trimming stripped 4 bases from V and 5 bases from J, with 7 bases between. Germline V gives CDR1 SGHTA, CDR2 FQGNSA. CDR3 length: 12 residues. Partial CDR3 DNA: TGTGCCAGCAGCTCAACAGGAGATACG. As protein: CASSSTGDT. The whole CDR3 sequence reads CASSSTGDTQYF.

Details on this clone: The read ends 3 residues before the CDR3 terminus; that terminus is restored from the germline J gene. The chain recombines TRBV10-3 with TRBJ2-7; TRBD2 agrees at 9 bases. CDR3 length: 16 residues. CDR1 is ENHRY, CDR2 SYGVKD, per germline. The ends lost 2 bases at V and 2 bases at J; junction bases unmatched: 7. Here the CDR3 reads CAISEPGTSSAYEQYF. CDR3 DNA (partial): TGTGCCATCAGTGAGCCTGGGACTAGCTCGGCCTACGAG.

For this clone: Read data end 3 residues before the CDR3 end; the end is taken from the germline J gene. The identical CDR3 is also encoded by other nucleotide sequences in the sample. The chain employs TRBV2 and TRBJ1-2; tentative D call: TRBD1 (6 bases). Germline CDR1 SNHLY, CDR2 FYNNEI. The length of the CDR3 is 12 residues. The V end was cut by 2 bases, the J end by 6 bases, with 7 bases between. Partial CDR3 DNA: TGTGCCAGCAGTGAACAGGGGAATGGC. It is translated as CASSEQGNG. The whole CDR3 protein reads CASSEQGNGYTF.

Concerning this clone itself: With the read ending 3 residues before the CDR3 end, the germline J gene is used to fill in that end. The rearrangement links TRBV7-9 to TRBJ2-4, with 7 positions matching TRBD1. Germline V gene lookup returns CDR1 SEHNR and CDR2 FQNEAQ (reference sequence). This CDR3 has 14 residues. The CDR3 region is CASSFTGTAYGQYF. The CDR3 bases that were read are TGTGCCAGCAGCTTTACCGGGACAGCCTATGGT.

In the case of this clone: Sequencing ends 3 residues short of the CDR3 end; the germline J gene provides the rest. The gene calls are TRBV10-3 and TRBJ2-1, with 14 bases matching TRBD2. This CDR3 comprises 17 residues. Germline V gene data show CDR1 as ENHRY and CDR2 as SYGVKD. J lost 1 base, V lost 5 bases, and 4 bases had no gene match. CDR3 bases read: TGTGCCATCAGTCGACTAGCGGGAGGGGGATCCTACAATGAG. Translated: CAISRLAGGGSYNE. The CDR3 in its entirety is CAISRLAGGGSYNEQFF.

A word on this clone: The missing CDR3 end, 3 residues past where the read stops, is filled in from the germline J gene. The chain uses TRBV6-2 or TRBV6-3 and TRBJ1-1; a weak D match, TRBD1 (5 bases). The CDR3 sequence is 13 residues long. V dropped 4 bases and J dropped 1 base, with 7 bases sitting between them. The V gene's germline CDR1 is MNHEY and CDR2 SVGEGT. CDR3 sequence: CASSSDRNTEAFF. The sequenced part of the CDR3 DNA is TGTGCCAGCAGTTCCGACAGGAACACTGAA.

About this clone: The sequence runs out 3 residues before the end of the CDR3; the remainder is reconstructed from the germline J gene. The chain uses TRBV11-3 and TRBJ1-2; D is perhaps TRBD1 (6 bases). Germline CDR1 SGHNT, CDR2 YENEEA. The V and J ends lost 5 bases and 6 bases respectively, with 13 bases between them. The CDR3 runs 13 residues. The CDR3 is CASSPRQENGYTF. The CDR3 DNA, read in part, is TGTGCCAGCAGCCCACGACAGGAGAATGGC.

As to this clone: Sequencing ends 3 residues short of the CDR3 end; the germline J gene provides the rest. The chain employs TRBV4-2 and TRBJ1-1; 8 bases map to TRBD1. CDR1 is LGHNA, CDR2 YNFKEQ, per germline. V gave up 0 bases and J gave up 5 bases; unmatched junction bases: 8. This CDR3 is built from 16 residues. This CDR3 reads CASSQDPGRGRTEAFF. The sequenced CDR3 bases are TGTGCCAGCAGCCAAGATCCTGGCAGGGGGCGAACTGAA.

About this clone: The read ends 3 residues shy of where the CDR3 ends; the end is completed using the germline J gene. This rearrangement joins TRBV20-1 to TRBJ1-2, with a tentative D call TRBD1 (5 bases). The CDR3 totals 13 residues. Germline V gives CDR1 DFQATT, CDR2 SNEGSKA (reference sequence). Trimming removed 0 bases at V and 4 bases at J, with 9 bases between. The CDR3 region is CSARELGPYGYTF. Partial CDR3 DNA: TGCAGTGCTAGAGAACTGGGGCCCTATGGC.

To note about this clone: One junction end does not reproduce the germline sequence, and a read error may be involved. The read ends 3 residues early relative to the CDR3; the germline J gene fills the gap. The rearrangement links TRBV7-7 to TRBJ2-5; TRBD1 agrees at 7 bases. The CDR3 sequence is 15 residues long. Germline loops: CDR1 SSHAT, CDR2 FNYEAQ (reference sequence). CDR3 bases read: TGTGCTAGCAGCTTTGGGGCGACAGGGAAAGAGACC. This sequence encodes CASSFGATGKET. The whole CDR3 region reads CASSFGATGKETQYF.

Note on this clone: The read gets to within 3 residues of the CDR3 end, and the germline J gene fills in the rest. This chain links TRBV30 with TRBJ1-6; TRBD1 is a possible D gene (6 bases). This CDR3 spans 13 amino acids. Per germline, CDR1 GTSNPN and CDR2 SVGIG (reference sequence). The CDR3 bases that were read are TGTGCCTGGAGTGTACCAGGGGTCTTCACC. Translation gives CAWSVPGVFT. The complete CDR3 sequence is CAWSVPGVFTLHF.

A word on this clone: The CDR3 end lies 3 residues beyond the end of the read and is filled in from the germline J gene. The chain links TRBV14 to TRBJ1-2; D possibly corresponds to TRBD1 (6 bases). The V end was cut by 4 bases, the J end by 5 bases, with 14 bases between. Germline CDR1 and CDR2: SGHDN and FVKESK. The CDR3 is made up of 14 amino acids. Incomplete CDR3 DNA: TGTGCCAGCAGCCCAACAGGGATTTGGTATGGC. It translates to CASSPTGIWYG. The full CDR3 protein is CASSPTGIWYGYTF.

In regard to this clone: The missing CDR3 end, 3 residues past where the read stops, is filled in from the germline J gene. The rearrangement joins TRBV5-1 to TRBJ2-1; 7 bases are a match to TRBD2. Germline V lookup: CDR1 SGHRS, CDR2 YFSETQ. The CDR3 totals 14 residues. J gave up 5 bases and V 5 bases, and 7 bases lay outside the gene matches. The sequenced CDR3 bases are TGCGCCAGCAGTTTCCGCGGGGGTGACAATGAG. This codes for CASSFRGGDNE. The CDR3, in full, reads CASSFRGGDNEQFF.

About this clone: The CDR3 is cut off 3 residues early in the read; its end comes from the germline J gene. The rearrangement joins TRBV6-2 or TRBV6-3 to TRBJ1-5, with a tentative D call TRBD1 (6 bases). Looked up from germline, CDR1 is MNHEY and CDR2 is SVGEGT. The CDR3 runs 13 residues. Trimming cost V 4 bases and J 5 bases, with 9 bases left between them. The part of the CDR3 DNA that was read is TGTGCCAGCAGTTGGGACACCGATCAGCCC. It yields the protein CASSWDTDQP. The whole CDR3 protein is CASSWDTDQPQHF.

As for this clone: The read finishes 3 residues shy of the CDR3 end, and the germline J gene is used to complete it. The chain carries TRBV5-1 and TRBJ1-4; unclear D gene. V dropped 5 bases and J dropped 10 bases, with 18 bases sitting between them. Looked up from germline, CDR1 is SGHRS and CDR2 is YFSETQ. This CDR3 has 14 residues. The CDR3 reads CASRPGGSGRKLFF. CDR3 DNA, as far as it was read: TGCGCCAGCAGGCCGGGTGGGAGCGGTCGAAAA. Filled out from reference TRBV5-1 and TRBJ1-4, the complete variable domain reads KAGVTQTPRYLIKTRGQQVTLSCSPISGHRSVSWYQQTPGQGLQFLFEYFSETQRNKGNFPGRFSGRQFSNSRSEMNVSTLELGDSALYLCASRPGGSGRKLFFGSGTQLSVL.

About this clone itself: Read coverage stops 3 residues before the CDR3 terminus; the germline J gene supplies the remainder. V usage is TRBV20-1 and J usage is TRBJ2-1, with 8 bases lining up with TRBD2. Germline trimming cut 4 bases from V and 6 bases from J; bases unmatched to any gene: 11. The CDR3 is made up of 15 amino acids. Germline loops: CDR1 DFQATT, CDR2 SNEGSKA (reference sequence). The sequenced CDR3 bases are TGCAGTGCTACCCGCCGGGGGGGTGGTCCCAATGAG. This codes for CSATRRGGGPNE. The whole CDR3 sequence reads CSATRRGGGPNEQFF.

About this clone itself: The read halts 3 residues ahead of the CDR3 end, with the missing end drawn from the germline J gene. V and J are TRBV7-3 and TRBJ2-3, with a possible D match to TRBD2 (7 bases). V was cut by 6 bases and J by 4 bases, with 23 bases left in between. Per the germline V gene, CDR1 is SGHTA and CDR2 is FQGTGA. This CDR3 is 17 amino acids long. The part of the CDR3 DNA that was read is TGTGCCAGCAGGCCCCAAAGGGGGGGAGGAGGTCCAGATACG. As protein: CASRPQRGGGGPDT. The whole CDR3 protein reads CASRPQRGGGGPDTQYF. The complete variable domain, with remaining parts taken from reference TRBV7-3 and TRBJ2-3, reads GAGVSQTPSNKVTEKGKYVELRCDPISGHTALYWYRQSLGQGPEFLIYFQGTGAADDSGLPNDRFFAVRPEGSVSTLKIQRTERGDSAVYLCASRPQRGGGGPDTQYFGPGTRLTVL.

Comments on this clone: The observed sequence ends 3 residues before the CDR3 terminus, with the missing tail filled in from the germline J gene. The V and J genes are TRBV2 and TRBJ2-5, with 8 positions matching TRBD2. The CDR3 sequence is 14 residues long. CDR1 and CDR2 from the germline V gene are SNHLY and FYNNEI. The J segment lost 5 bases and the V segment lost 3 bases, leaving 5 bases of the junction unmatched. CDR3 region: CASSENREGETQYF. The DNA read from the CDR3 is TGTGCCAGCAGTGAGAACCGGGAGGGGGAGACC.

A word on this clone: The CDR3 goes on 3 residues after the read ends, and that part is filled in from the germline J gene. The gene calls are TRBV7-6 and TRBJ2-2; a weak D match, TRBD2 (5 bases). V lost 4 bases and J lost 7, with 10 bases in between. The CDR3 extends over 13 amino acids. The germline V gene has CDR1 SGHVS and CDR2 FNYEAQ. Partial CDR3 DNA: TGTGCCAGCAGCTCCGCGGGCGGCGGGGAG. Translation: CASSSAGGGE. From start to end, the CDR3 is CASSSAGGGELFF.

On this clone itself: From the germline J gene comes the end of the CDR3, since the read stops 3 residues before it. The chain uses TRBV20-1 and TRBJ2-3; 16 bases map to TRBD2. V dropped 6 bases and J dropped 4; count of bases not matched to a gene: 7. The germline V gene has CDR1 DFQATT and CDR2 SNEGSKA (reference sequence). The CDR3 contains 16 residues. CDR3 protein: CSAPGLAGGQADTQYF. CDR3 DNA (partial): TGCAGTGCCCCGGGACTAGCGGGGGGGCAAGCAGATACG.

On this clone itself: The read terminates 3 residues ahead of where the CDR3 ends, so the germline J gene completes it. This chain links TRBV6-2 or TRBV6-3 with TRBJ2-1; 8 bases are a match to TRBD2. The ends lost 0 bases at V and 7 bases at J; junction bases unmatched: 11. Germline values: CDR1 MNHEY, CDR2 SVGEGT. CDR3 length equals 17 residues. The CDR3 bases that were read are TGTGCCAGCAGTTACTCCACGACTAGCGCCTTAGAAAATGAG. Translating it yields CASSYSTTSALENE. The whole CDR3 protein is CASSYSTTSALENEQFF.

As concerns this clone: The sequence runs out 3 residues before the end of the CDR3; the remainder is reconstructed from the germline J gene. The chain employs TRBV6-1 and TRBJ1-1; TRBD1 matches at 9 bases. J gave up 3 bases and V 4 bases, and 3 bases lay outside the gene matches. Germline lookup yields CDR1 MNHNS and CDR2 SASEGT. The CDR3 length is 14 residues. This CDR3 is CASSVDRGDTEAFF. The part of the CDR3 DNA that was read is TGTGCCAGCAGTGTGGACAGGGGAGACACTGAA.

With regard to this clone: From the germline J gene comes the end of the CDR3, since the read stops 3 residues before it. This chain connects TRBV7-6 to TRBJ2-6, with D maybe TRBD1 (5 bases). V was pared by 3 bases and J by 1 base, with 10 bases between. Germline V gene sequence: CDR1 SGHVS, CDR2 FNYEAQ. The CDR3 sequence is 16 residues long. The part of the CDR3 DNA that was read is TGTGCCAGCAGCTTGGGCAGGGCATCTGGGGCCAACGTC. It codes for CASSLGRASGANV. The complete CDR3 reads CASSLGRASGANVLTF.

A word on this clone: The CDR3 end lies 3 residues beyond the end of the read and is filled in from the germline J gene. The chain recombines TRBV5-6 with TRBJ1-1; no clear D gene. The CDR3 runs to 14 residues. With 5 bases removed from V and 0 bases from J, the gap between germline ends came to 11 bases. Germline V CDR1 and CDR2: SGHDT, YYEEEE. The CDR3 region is CASSFDRVNTEAFF. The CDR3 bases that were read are TGTGCCAGCAGTTTCGATCGGGTGAACACTGAA. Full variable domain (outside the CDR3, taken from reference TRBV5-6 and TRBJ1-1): DAGVTQSPTHLIKTRGQQVTLRCSPKSGHDTVSWYQQALGQGPQFIFQYYEEEERQRGNFPDRFSGHQFPNYSSELNVNALLLGDSALYLCASSFDRVNTEAFFGQGTRLTVV.

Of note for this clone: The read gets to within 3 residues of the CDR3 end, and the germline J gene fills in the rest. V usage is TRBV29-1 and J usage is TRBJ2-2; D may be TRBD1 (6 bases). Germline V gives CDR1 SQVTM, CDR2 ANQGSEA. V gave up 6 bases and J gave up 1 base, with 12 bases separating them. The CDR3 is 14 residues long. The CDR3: CSVRPGQNTGELFF. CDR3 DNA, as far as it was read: TGCAGCGTGCGTCCGGGACAGAACACCGGGGAG.

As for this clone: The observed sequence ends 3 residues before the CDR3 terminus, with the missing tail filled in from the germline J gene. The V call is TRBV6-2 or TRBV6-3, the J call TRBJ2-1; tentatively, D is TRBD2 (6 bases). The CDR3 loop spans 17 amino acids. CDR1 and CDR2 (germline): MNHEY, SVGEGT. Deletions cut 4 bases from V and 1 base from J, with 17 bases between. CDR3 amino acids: CASSSLFGTSSYNEQFF. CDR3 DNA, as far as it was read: TGTGCCAGCAGTTCCCTGTTTGGGACTTCATCCTACAATGAG.

CDR3 DNA, as far as it was read: TGTGCCAGCAGCTTAGGGACTAGCGGGACCGGGGAG. This encodes CASSLGTSGTGE. In full, the CDR3 is CASSLGTSGTGELFF. This rearrangement joins TRBV7-2 to TRBJ2-2; TRBD2 matches 11 bases. The read ends 3 residues before the CDR3 terminus; that terminus is restored from the germline J gene. V trimming: 1 base; J trimming: 5 bases; junction bases outside the gene matches: 0. Germline assignment: CDR1 SGHTA and CDR2 FQGNSA. The CDR3 covers 15 residues.

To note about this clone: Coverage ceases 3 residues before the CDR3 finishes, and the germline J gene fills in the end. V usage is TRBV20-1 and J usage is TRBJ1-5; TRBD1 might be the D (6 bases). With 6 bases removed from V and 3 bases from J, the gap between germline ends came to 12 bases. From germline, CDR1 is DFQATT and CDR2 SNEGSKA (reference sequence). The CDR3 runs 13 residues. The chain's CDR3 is CSATDRINQPQHF. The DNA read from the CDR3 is TGCAGTGCCACGGACAGAATCAATCAGCCC.